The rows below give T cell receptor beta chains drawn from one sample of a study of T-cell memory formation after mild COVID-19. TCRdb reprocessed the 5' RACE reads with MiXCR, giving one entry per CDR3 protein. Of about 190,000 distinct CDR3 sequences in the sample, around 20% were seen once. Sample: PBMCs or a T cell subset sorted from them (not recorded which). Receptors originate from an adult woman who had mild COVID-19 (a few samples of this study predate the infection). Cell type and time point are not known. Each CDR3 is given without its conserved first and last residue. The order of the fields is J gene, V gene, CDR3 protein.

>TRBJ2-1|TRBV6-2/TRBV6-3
ASSYTVERSSYNEQF
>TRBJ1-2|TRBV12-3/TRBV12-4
ASKPLGYGYT
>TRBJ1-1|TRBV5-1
ASRNTGQGALTTEAF
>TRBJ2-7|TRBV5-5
ASSFRGGEQY
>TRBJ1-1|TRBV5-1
ASSLLGQEGTEAF
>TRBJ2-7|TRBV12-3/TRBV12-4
ASKGRASFEQY
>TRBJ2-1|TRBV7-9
ASSMRLAGEHNEQF
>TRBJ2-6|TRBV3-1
ASSPTLLGANVLT
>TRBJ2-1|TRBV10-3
AIEGSYNEQF
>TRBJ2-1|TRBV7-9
ASSDGQEASYNEQF